This TCR beta chain was obtained from a study of cytomegalovirus exposure and HLA in healthy donors. Whole-study results and caveats: That first-cohort TCR clusters tended to co-occur in the roughly 120 validation repertoires was found in a later analysis. Reported results showed that the classifier diagnosed cytomegalovirus status with high specificity and sensitivity. Generally TCR sequences proved uncommon, though certain public TCRs appeared in numerous donors.

Profiled with immunoSEQ multiplex PCR; TCRdb holds only in-frame clones, not every one. There are about 47,000 clones in the sample; more than 85% occur only once, and over 5.5% lies in the top ten. In regard to this clone: What it binds is unknown.

The donors were part of the validation cohort, which consisted of about 120 subjects and was separate from the first cohort of 666 subjects. Sequencing used PBMCs. This TCR came from a man aged 18 to 29 in good health and CMV-seronegative.

CDR3 sequence: CASSQDNPDTQYF. The CDR3 coding sequence is TGTGCCAGCAGCCAAGATAATCCAGATACGCAGTATTTT. The chain employs TRBV4-2 and TRBJ2-3, with D unresolved. CDR3 length: 13 residues. In germline, CDR1 is LGHNA, CDR2 YNFKEQ. The V end lost 0 bases, the J end lost 4 bases, and 5 bases lay between the germline ends.